This TCR beta chain derives from a study of healthy donors' naive CD4 and CD8 T cells (dated by TCRdb to between 2014 and 2017). About the full investigation: The donors were selected to cover three age groups of six people each (20-25, 40-50 and 60-70 years), had a mean age of 44, and were half female. To examine how TCR variation is linked to lineage commitment, the study sequenced rearranged TCR alpha and beta chains from naive CD4+ and CD8+ T cells. For TCR alpha, a new primer set covering all functional IMGT alpha gene variants was designed, and the rest of the protocol matched the beta-chain workflow. Donors were HLA-typed by sequencing at HLA-A, -B, -C, -DRB1, -DQB1 and -DPB1 using the SBTexcellerator protocol, an ABI3130xl analyzer and SBTengine software. Peripheral blood mononuclear cells were obtained from approximately 17 unrelated, healthy individuals.

As to this clonotype: The antigen it recognizes is unknown. Base qualities were left out, and no much larger clone turns up one base away.

Points the paper makes about the study in general: The study did not directly address possible repertoire bias arising from homeostatic proliferation of naive T cells. Reportedly, most V and J gene segments showed bias between naive CD4+ and CD8+ cells, and this bias held consistently across donors regardless of HLA genotype. V genes, J genes and CDR3 charge together appeared to explain about an eighth of CD4/CD8 propensity variance, in a largely additive manner. Because alpha and beta chains were sequenced in bulk and could not be paired, combined chain effects were not evaluated. In both chains, CD4+ lineage was associated with a positively charged CDR3, and CD8+ lineage was associated with a negatively charged CDR3.

CDR3 length: 13 amino acids, cysteine to phenylalanine. CDR3 DNA only is kept here, 39 bases in frame from base 1. V and J are truncated by 8 bases and 6 bases respectively, leaving an intervening sequence of 16 bases. For CDR1 and CDR2, the germline V gene (reference sequence) lists LNHDA and SQIVND. Cells with a CD4+CD8-CD45RO-CD45RA+ profile were isolated by FACS and defined as naive CD4+ T cells, and those with a CD8+CD4-CD45RA+CD27bright profile were defined as naive CD8+ T cells. Antibodies against CD4 (RPA-T4), CD8 (SK1), CD27 (O323), CD45RA (HI100) and CD45RO (UCHL1) were used for sorting. The run used a 454 GS FLX Titanium. TCR libraries were built from 400 to 500 ng of total RNA with a previously published linear amplification protocol. Sequencing was performed on the Roche/454 Genome Sequencer with Titanium chemistry. Per the original workflow: From roughly 5 of the healthy donors, a total of about 80,000 rearranged TCR alpha transcripts were sequenced. Unique TCR clonotypes were defined by the CDR3 junction under IMGT nomenclature, and duplicate transcripts were removed. Logistic regression in R 2.13.0 modeled CD4 versus CD8 status as a function of V and J genes, with adjustment for donor effects and Bonferroni correction for multiple testing. TCRdb trimmed public reads at Q25 via fastp, called clones via MiXCR and kept in-frame beta chains. Every CDR3 protein is listed once, alongside the most common genes and DNA of its rows. These V and J calls rely on TCRdb rather than the paper's analysis. Recorded for this sample are about 200,000 distinct CDR3 sequences; about four fifths of them occurred a single time. 2.3% of the sample belongs to the ten largest clones.

The chain is assembled from TRBV19 and TRBJ1-2; the D gene is perhaps TRBD1, on 5 matching bases. This receptor was identified in a pool of human donors in good health; the sample pools cells from several healthy donors. The material sequenced was naive CD4+ and CD8+ T cells sorted from blood, pooled from several donors. The cell subset or site label on this specimen signifies: FACS-sorted naive CD4+ (CD45RO-CD45RA+) and naive CD8+ (CD45RA+CD27bright) T cells. The encoded CDR3 is CASGRGEANGYTF. The nucleotides are TGTGCCAGTGGCCGAGGGGAGGCGAATGGCTACACCTTC. The reference TRBV19 and TRBJ1-2 proteins fill in what lies around the CDR3, so the full variable domain reads DGGITQSPKYLFRKEGQNVTLSCEQNLNHDAMYWYRQDPGQGLRLIYYSQIVNDFQKGDIAEGYSVSREKKESFPLTVTSAQKNPTAFYLCASGRGEANGYTFGSGTRLTVV.